A selection of T cell receptor beta chains follows, all from one sample in a study of T cell responses to AZD1222 COVID-19 vaccine. Libraries were prepared by immunoSEQ multiplex PCR; TCRdb keeps only in-frame clonotypes and omits some of them. The profile shows roughly 100,000 clones, 90% of them singletons. Specimen: peripheral blood, collected on day 0 of AZD1222 vaccination. The source of these receptors is an adult in good health. The CDR3 runs from the conserved cysteine through the conserved F or W. D genes are given only for firm matches. Some rows mark clone size as missing; the rest say once, few, many or name a class of expanded clone.

>TRBV7-3|.|.|TRBJ2-1
TGTGCCAGCAGCTTATATGGGACTGAGCAGTTCTTC
CASSLYGTEQFF
>TRBV11-2|.|.|TRBJ1-1
TGTGCCAGCAGCTTAGACGGCAAAGGCACTGAAGCTTTCTTT
CASSLDGKGTEAFF
>TRBV6-5|.|.|TRBJ2-7
TGTGCCAGCAGTTCCGACGGGGGCTACGAGCAGTACTTC
CASSSDGGYEQYF
>TRBV18|once|.|TRBJ2-5
TGTGCCAGCTCACCACTATCCGGGGAGACCCAGTACTTC
CASSPLSGETQYF
>TRBV6-5|.|.|TRBJ1-4
TGTGCCAGCAGTTACTCTCGGACAAGGGGGGAAAAACTGTTTTTT
CASSYSRTRGEKLFF
>TRBV7-9|once|TRBD1|TRBJ2-1
TGTGCCAGCAGCTCGGGACAGGGGGGTGATGAGCAGTTCTTC
CASSSGQGGDEQFF
>TRBV5-1|.|.|TRBJ2-4
TGCGCCAGCAGCTTGGATCTAGCCAAAAACATTCAGTACTTC
CASSLDLAKNIQYF
>TRBV28|once|TRBD2|TRBJ2-1
TGTGCCAGCGAGACGCCAGCGGGAGGTAATGAGCAGTTCTTC
CASETPAGGNEQFF
>TRBV18|.|.|TRBJ2-1
TGTGCCAGCGCGAAGGGGGTAGAGGCGGGCTACTCCTACAATGAGCAGTTCTTC
CASAKGVEAGYSYNEQFF
>TRBV5-8|.|.|TRBJ1-5
TGTGCCACTTCGGGACGGATCAATCAGCCCCAGCATTTT
CATSGRINQPQHF
>TRBV5-4|.|.|TRBJ1-2
TGTGCCAGCAGCTTCGCTTGGAGATCTGGGGCGCACGGCTACACCTTC
CASSFAWRSGAHGYTF
>TRBV2|.|.|TRBJ2-3
TGTGCCAGCAGTGTCCGCAGCCGAAGCACAGATACGCAGTATTTT
CASSVRSRSTDTQYF
>TRBV7-9|.|.|TRBJ1-6
TGTGCCAGCAGATCTACCCCTGGGCCGGGGGATTCACCCCTCCACTTT
CASRSTPGPGDSPLHF
>TRBV5-1|.|TRBD2|TRBJ2-3
TGCGCCAGCAGCTTAGCGGCGGGAGAGGTAGATACGCAGTATTTT
CASSLAAGEVDTQYF
>TRBV2|.|TRBD1|TRBJ1-5
TGTGCCAGCAGTGCCCGGGAGGGACAGCAGCCCCAGCATTTT
CASSAREGQQPQHF
>TRBV4-2|.|TRBD2|TRBJ2-3
TGTGCCAGCAGCCGAACCGGGACTAGCGGGAGAAGCACAGATACGCAGTATTTT
CASSRTGTSGRSTDTQYF
>TRBV6-1|.|.|TRBJ2-6
TGTGCCAGCAGTGAAGGCTGGGGGCGCTCTGGGGCCAACGTCCTGACTTTC
CASSEGWGRSGANVLTF
>TRBV6-2/TRBV6-3|.|TRBD2|TRBJ2-7
TGTGCCAGCAGTTACTCGACTAGCGGTTCCTACGAGCAGTACTTC
CASSYSTSGSYEQYF
>TRBV6-2/TRBV6-3|.|.|TRBJ2-2
TGTGCCAGCAGTTACCCCCGGCGGAACACCGGGGAGCTGTTTTTT
CASSYPRRNTGELFF
>TRBV15|.|.|TRBJ2-1
TGTGCCACTCAGCGAGACATGAGCTCCTACAATGAGCAGTTCTTC
CATQRDMSSYNEQFF
>TRBV5-5|.|.|TRBJ1-4
TGTGCCAGCAGCTTGGTAACCAGCACTAATGAAAAACTGTTTTTT
CASSLVTSTNEKLFF
>TRBV7-3|.|TRBD2|TRBJ2-2
TGTGCCAGCAGCTCCGGACGGGGGGACACCGGGGAGCTGTTTTTT
CASSSGRGDTGELFF
>TRBV28|.|TRBD1|TRBJ2-1
TGTGCCAGCACACAGGGGGTCACTTACAATGAGCAGTTCTTC
CASTQGVTYNEQFF
>TRBV15|.|.|TRBJ1-6
TGTGCCACCAGCAGAGATTATTCACCCCTCCACTTT
CATSRDYSPLHF
>TRBV27|once|.|TRBJ1-6
TGTGCCAGCAAATCCCCTCAGGGATCACCCCTCCACTTT
CASKSPQGSPLHF
>TRBV21-1|.|.|TRBJ2-4
TGTGCCAGCAGCAAAGTTGAGTCAGCCCTTCAGTACTTC
CASSKVESALQYF
>TRBV15|.|.|TRBJ2-5
TGTGCCACCAGCAGAGGGGTAGGGGGAGAGACCCAGTACTTC
CATSRGVGGETQYF
>TRBV6-1|.|TRBD1|TRBJ1-1
TGTGCCAGCACAGACCACCAGGGGGGGAACACTGAAGCTTTCTTT
CASTDHQGGNTEAFF
>TRBV5-1|.|TRBD2|TRBJ2-1
TGCGCCAGCAGCTCCAGGACTAGCGGGGCTGGAAATGAGCAGTTCTTC
CASSSRTSGAGNEQFF